This TCR beta chain was observed in a study of shared T cell receptors in the human thymus. Profiled with immunoSEQ multiplex PCR; TCRdb holds only in-frame clones, not every one. This sample has hundreds of thousands of clones, with around 87% found just once. Germline V gene sequence: CDR1 MGHDK, CDR2 SYGVNS. CDR3 length: 15 amino acids. With 5 bases clipped from V and 6 bases from J, the junction kept 11 bases outside the gene matches. This sample was shared with a second study, whose subject was human thymus T cells. This second report adds: Obtained as resections during corrective heart surgery, the thymus tissue was then studied. Across thymic and blood repertoires, the usage of V and J genes appeared to be biased.

Sequencing was done on a sample of thymocytes. This receptor was obtained from a boy under two years old with a congenital heart defect. The V call is TRBV25-1, the J call TRBJ2-7, with 9 bases aligning to TRBD2. CDR3 sequence: CASSRVSSGTGEQYF. The CDR3 DNA reads TGTGCCAGCAGTAGGGTCTCTAGCGGGACGGGCGAGCAGTACTTC.